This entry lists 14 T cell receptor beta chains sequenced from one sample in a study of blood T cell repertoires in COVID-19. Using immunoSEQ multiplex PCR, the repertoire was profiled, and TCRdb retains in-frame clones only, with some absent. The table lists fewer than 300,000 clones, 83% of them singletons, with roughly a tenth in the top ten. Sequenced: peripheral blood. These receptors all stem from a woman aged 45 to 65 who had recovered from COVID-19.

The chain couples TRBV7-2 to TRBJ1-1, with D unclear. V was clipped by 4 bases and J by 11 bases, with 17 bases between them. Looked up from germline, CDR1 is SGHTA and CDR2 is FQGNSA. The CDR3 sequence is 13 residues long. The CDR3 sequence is CASSSPARAEAFF. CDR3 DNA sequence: TGTGCCAGCAGCTCCCCGGCGAGGGCAGAGGCTTTCTTT. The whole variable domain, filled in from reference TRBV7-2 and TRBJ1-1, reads GAGVSQSPSNKVTEKGKDVELRCDPISGHTALYWYRQSLGQGLEFLIYFQGNSAPDKSGLPSDRFSAERTGGSVSTLTIQRTQQEDSAVYLCASSSPARAEAFFGQGTRLTVV.

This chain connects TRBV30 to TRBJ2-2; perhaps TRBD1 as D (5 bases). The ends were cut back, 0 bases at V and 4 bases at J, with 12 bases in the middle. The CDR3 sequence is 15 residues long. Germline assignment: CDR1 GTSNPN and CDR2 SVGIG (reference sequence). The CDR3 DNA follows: TGTGCCTGGAGTGTAGGGCAGGGAACCACCGGGGAGCTGTTTTTT. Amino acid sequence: CAWSVGQGTTGELFF.

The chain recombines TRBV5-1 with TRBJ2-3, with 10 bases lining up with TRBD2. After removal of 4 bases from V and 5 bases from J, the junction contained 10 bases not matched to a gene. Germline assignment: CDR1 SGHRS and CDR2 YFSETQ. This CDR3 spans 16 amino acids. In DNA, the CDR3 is TGCGCCAGCAGCAGTGAGCGGGGGGGCGGAGGAGATACGCAGTATTTT. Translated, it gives CASSSERGGGGDTQYF. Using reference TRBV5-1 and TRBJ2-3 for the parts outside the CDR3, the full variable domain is KAGVTQTPRYLIKTRGQQVTLSCSPISGHRSVSWYQQTPGQGLQFLFEYFSETQRNKGNFPGRFSGRQFSNSRSEMNVSTLELGDSALYLCASSSERGGGGDTQYFGPGTRLTVL.

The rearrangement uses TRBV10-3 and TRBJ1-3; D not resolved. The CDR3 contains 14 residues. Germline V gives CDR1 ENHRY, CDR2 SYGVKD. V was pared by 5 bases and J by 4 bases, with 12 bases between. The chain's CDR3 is CAISQEASGNTIYF. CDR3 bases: TGTGCCATCAGTCAAGAGGCATCGGGAAACACCATATATTTT.

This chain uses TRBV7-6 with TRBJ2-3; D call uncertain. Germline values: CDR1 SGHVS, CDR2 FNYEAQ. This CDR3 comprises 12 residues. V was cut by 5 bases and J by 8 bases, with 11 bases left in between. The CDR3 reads CASSVEIGTQYF. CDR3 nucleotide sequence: TGTGCCAGCAGCGTAGAAATCGGTACGCAGTATTTT.

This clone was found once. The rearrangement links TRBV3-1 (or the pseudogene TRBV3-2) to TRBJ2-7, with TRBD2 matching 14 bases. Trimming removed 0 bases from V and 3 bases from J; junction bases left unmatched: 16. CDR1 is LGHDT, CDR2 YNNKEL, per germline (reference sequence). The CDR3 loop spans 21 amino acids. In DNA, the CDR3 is TGTGCCAGCAGCCAAGAACAGCCTCGGGGACTAGCGGGGGAGTCCTGCTACGAGCAGTACTTC. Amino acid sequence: CASSQEQPRGLAGESCYEQYF.

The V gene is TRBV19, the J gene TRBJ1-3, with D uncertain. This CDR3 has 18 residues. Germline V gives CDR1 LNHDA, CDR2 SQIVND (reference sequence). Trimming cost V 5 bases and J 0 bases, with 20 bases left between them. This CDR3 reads CASSLQPQDSYSGNTIYF. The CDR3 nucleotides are TGTGCCAGTAGTCTCCAACCCCAAGACTCCTACTCTGGAAACACCATATATTTT.

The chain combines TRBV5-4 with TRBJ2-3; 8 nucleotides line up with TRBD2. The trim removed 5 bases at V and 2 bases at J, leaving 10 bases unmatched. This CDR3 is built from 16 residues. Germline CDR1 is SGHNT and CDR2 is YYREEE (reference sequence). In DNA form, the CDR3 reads TGTGCCAGCAGGGTAAAGGCGGGAGGTCCCACAGATACGCAGTATTTT. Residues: CASRVKAGGPTDTQYF.

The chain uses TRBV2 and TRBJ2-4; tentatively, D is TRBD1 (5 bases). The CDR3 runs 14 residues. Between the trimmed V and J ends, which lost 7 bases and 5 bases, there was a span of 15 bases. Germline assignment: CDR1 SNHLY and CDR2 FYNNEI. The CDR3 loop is CASIGREDQNIQYF. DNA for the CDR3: TGTGCCAGCATCGGCAGGGAAGATCAAAACATTCAGTACTTC. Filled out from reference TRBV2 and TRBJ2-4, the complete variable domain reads EPEVTQTPSHQVTQMGQEVILRCVPISNHLYFYWYRQILGQKVEFLVSFYNNEISEKSEIFDDQFSVERPDGSNFTLKIRSTKLEDSAMYFCASIGREDQNIQYFGAGTRLSVL.

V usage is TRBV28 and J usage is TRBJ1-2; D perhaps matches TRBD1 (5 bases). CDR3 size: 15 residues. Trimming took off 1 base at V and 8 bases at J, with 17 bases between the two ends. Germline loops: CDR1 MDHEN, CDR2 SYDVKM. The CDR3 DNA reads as TGTGCCAGCAGTTTATCGGGGGAAGGGATTGACGGCTACACCTTC. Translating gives CASSLSGEGIDGYTF.

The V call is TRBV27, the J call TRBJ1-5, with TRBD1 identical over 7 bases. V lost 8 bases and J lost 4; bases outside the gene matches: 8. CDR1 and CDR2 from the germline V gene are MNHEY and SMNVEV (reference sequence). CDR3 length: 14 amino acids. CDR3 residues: CASGQTGLNQPQHF. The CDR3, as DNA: TGTGCCAGCGGACAGACAGGGCTGAATCAGCCCCAGCATTTT.

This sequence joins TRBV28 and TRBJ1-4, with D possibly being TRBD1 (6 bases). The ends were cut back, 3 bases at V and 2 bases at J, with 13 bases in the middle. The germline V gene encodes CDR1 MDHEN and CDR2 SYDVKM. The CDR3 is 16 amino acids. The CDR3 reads CASSFRGGLTNEKLFF. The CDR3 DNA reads TGTGCCAGCAGTTTTAGGGGGGGGCTCACTAATGAAAAACTGTTTTTT.

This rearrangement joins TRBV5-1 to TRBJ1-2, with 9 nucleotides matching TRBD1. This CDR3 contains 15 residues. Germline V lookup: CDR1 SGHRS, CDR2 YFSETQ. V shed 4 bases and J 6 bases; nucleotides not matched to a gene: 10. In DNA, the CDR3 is TGCGCCAGCAGCCAAGCTTCGGACAGGGGAAATGGCTACACCTTC. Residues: CASSQASDRGNGYTF.

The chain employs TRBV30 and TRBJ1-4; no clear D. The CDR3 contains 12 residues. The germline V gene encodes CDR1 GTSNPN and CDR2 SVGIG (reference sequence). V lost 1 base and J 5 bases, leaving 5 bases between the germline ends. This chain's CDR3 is CAWSAQNEKLFF. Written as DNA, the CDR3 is TGTGCCTGGAGTGCCCAGAATGAAAAACTGTTTTTT.